This TCR beta chain was identified in a study of OX40 agonist ivuxolimab in advanced cancers. Per the germline V gene, CDR1 is SGHRS and CDR2 is YFSETQ. Trimming removed 0 bases from V and 7 bases from J; junction bases left unmatched: 7. The CDR3 spans 15 residues. Some clones are missing from TCRdb's copy, which holds only in-frame ones; the method was immunoSEQ multiplex PCR. Of roughly 50,000 clones listed, 70% to 80% are singletons. V is TRBV5-1 and J is TRBJ2-7, with 10 nucleotides matching TRBD2. The input for sequencing was CD4+ or CD8+ T cells sorted from blood, taken in a trial of the OX40 agonist ivuxolimab. The TCR comes from an adult with an advanced solid tumor such as melanoma, head and neck, liver or kidney cancer. DNA of the CDR3: TGCGCCAGCAGCTTGGTACCTAGCGGGAGTCAGGAGCAGTACTTC. Its protein is CASSLVPSGSQEQYF.